Listed below are T cell receptor beta chains from one sample, sequenced in a study of vaccination and CD4 T cells after COVID-19. TCRdb itself ran the PCR reads through MiXCR, one entry per CDR3 protein. The table lists roughly 13,000 distinct CDR3 sequences, around 70% of them singletons. Which antigens these TCRs recognize remains unknown. The sample comprised CD4+ T cells from blood, cultured in vitro. The receptors stem from a human donor who had recovered from COVID-19. Each CDR3 is given with its conserved first and last residue. Each record gives: clone size, D gene, CDR3 length, J gene, V gene, CDR3 protein, CDR3 DNA. A D gene is named only where the DNA matches it firmly. A clone size is listed for some rows: how often the clone was seen (once, few, many), or a class if it is expanded.

clone size: -
D gene: -
CDR3 length: 13
J gene: TRBJ1-2
V gene: TRBV7-8
CDR3 protein: CASSHNDHYGYTF
CDR3 DNA: TGTGCCAGCAGCCACAACGATCACTATGGCTACACCTTC

clone size: -
D gene: -
CDR3 length: 16
J gene: TRBJ2-3
V gene: TRBV7-2
CDR3 protein: CASSLVLIQFTDTQYF
CDR3 DNA: TGTGCCAGCAGCTTAGTCCTGATCCAATTCACAGATACGCAGTATTTT

clone size: -
D gene: TRBD1
CDR3 length: 15
J gene: TRBJ1-2
V gene: TRBV12-3/TRBV12-4
CDR3 protein: CASSPPGTGMTGYTF
CDR3 DNA: TGTGCCAGCAGCCCTCCGGGGACAGGGATGACTGGCTACACCTTC

clone size: -
D gene: -
CDR3 length: 13
J gene: TRBJ1-1
V gene: TRBV7-6
CDR3 protein: CASSSQENTEAFF
CDR3 DNA: TGTGCCAGCAGCTCACAAGAGAACACTGAAGCTTTCTTT

clone size: -
D gene: -
CDR3 length: 16
J gene: TRBJ1-5
V gene: TRBV6-5
CDR3 protein: CASSYSVIYSNQPQHF
CDR3 DNA: TGTGCCAGCAGTTACTCCGTGATTTATAGCAATCAGCCCCAGCATTTT

clone size: once
D gene: -
CDR3 length: 13
J gene: TRBJ2-5
V gene: TRBV27
CDR3 protein: CASSPRYQETQYF
CDR3 DNA: TGTGCCAGCAGCCCGAGGTACCAAGAGACCCAGTACTTC

clone size: -
D gene: -
CDR3 length: 15
J gene: TRBJ1-1
V gene: TRBV7-2
CDR3 protein: CASSLVVTENTEAFF
CDR3 DNA: TGTGCCAGCAGCTTAGTTGTGACGGAAAACACTGAAGCTTTCTTT

clone size: -
D gene: TRBD1
CDR3 length: 15
J gene: TRBJ1-1
V gene: TRBV6-1
CDR3 protein: CASSPSGTGVPEAFF
CDR3 DNA: TGTGCCAGCAGTCCTTCTGGGACAGGGGTTCCTGAAGCTTTCTTT

clone size: -
D gene: -
CDR3 length: 14
J gene: TRBJ1-2
V gene: TRBV5-4
CDR3 protein: CASSLELSLGGYTF
CDR3 DNA: TGTGCCAGCAGCTTGGAACTGTCTTTGGGAGGCTACACCTTC

clone size: -
D gene: -
CDR3 length: 14
J gene: TRBJ2-3
V gene: TRBV20-1
CDR3 protein: CSASDSSYTDTQYF
CDR3 DNA: TGCAGTGCTTCGGACTCCTCATACACAGATACGCAGTATTTT

clone size: -
D gene: -
CDR3 length: 12
J gene: TRBJ1-5
V gene: TRBV24-1
CDR3 protein: CATSDSNQPQHF
CDR3 DNA: TGTGCCACCTCCGATAGCAATCAGCCCCAGCATTTT

clone size: -
D gene: -
CDR3 length: 12
J gene: TRBJ1-1
V gene: TRBV20-1
CDR3 protein: CSAREGAELAFF
CDR3 DNA: TGCAGTGCAAGGGAAGGGGCAGAATTAGCTTTCTTT

clone size: few
D gene: -
CDR3 length: 13
J gene: TRBJ1-2
V gene: TRBV6-2/TRBV6-3
CDR3 protein: CASSYQTGYGYTF
CDR3 DNA: TGTGCCAGCAGTTACCAGACAGGCTATGGCTACACCTTC

clone size: few
D gene: -
CDR3 length: 16
J gene: TRBJ1-1
V gene: TRBV6-1
CDR3 protein: CASSRGAPGRPREAFF
CDR3 DNA: TGTGCCAGCAGCCGAGGGGCCCCGGGCAGGCCCAGGGAAGCTTTCTTT

clone size: -
D gene: -
CDR3 length: 12
J gene: TRBJ1-2
V gene: TRBV6-2/TRBV6-3
CDR3 protein: CASSYTNYGYTF
CDR3 DNA: TGTGCCAGCAGTTACACTAACTATGGCTACACCTTC

clone size: -
D gene: TRBD1
CDR3 length: 14
J gene: TRBJ1-6
V gene: TRBV5-1
CDR3 protein: CASRETGYNSPLHF
CDR3 DNA: TGCGCCAGCAGAGAGACAGGGTATAATTCACCCCTCCACTTT

clone size: few
D gene: -
CDR3 length: 14
J gene: TRBJ1-2
V gene: TRBV7-2
CDR3 protein: CASSAPGSWSGYTF
CDR3 DNA: TGTGCCAGCAGCGCCCCGGGGTCGTGGTCTGGCTACACCTTC

clone size: -
D gene: TRBD1
CDR3 length: 14
J gene: TRBJ1-5
V gene: TRBV6-5
CDR3 protein: CASSYTGADQPQHF
CDR3 DNA: TGTGCCAGCAGTTACACAGGGGCCGATCAGCCCCAGCATTTT

clone size: -
D gene: TRBD1
CDR3 length: 13
J gene: TRBJ1-1
V gene: TRBV6-1
CDR3 protein: CASSAETGLSAFF
CDR3 DNA: TGTGCCAGCAGTGCCGAGACAGGGCTGAGTGCTTTCTTT

clone size: few
D gene: -
CDR3 length: 12
J gene: TRBJ1-5
V gene: TRBV6-1
CDR3 protein: CASSGRNQPQHF
CDR3 DNA: TGTGCCAGCAGTGGGAGAAATCAGCCCCAGCATTTT

clone size: -
D gene: -
CDR3 length: 16
J gene: TRBJ2-3
V gene: TRBV24-1
CDR3 protein: CATSEPLGLGTDTQYF
CDR3 DNA: TGTGCCACCAGTGAGCCCCTAGGGTTAGGAACAGATACGCAGTATTTT

clone size: -
D gene: -
CDR3 length: 12
J gene: TRBJ1-2
V gene: TRBV28
CDR3 protein: CASSGHNYGYTF
CDR3 DNA: TGTGCCAGCAGTGGACATAACTATGGCTACACCTTC

clone size: once
D gene: -
CDR3 length: 14
J gene: TRBJ2-7
V gene: TRBV7-2
CDR3 protein: CASSIDPSSYEQYF
CDR3 DNA: TGTGCCAGCAGCATCGACCCATCCTCCTACGAGCAGTACTTC

clone size: -
D gene: TRBD2
CDR3 length: 18
J gene: TRBJ2-1
V gene: TRBV6-8
CDR3 protein: CASSAPGLAGSSYNEQFF
CDR3 DNA: TGTGCCAGCAGTGCCCCGGGACTAGCGGGCAGCTCCTACAATGAGCAGTTCTTC

clone size: -
D gene: TRBD1
CDR3 length: 14
J gene: TRBJ1-2
V gene: TRBV28
CDR3 protein: CASRAGDRVYGYTF
CDR3 DNA: TGTGCCAGCAGGGCAGGGGACAGGGTCTATGGCTACACCTTC

clone size: -
D gene: -
CDR3 length: 14
J gene: TRBJ2-7
V gene: TRBV2
CDR3 protein: CASSEYWSSYEQYF
CDR3 DNA: TGTGCCAGCAGTGAGTACTGGAGCTCCTACGAGCAGTACTTC

clone size: -
D gene: -
CDR3 length: 15
J gene: TRBJ1-5
V gene: TRBV20-1
CDR3 protein: CSARVSDGSNQPQHF
CDR3 DNA: TGCAGTGCTAGAGTCTCCGACGGTTCCAATCAGCCCCAGCATTTT

clone size: -
D gene: TRBD1
CDR3 length: 16
J gene: TRBJ2-1
V gene: TRBV6-1
CDR3 protein: CASSRGWFKSYNEQFF
CDR3 DNA: TGTGCCAGCAGCAGGGGGTGGTTTAAGTCCTACAATGAGCAGTTCTTC

clone size: -
D gene: TRBD2
CDR3 length: 18
J gene: TRBJ2-5
V gene: TRBV20-1
CDR3 protein: CSAPLPGGRAGRQETQYF
CDR3 DNA: TGCAGTGCTCCCCTACCTGGAGGGAGGGCCGGTAGGCAAGAGACCCAGTACTTC

clone size: -
D gene: -
CDR3 length: 13
J gene: TRBJ1-2
V gene: TRBV7-6
CDR3 protein: CASSSGQNYGYTF
CDR3 DNA: TGTGCCAGCAGCTCTGGACAAAACTATGGCTACACCTTC

clone size: -
D gene: TRBD1
CDR3 length: 16
J gene: TRBJ1-5
V gene: TRBV19
CDR3 protein: CASSPRTGGGRQPQHF
CDR3 DNA: TGTGCCAGTAGTCCCCGGACAGGGGGCGGACGTCAGCCCCAGCATTTT

clone size: -
D gene: -
CDR3 length: 15
J gene: TRBJ1-2
V gene: TRBV2
CDR3 protein: CASVGGGARDYGYTF
CDR3 DNA: TGTGCCAGCGTAGGGGGGGGCGCTCGGGACTATGGCTACACCTTC

clone size: -
D gene: TRBD2
CDR3 length: 19
J gene: TRBJ2-2
V gene: TRBV6-5
CDR3 protein: CASSYRVSGRGSNTGELFF
CDR3 DNA: TGTGCCAGCAGTTACAGGGTTAGCGGGAGGGGATCGAACACCGGGGAGCTGTTTTTT

clone size: once
D gene: -
CDR3 length: 11
J gene: TRBJ1-2
V gene: TRBV28
CDR3 protein: CASSTGVGYTF
CDR3 DNA: TGTGCCAGCAGCACAGGTGTTGGCTACACCTTC

clone size: -
D gene: -
CDR3 length: 14
J gene: TRBJ1-2
V gene: TRBV15
CDR3 protein: CATSRDTTDYGYTF
CDR3 DNA: TGTGCCACCAGCAGAGACACGACAGACTATGGCTACACCTTC

clone size: -
D gene: TRBD2
CDR3 length: 16
J gene: TRBJ2-7
V gene: TRBV20-1
CDR3 protein: CSAIGTSGAQSYEQYF
CDR3 DNA: TGCAGTGCTATCGGGACTAGCGGGGCTCAATCCTACGAGCAGTACTTC

clone size: -
D gene: TRBD2
CDR3 length: 16
J gene: TRBJ2-3
V gene: TRBV20-1
CDR3 protein: CSAREFGTSGRDTQYF
CDR3 DNA: TGCAGTGCTAGAGAGTTCGGGACTAGCGGGAGGGATACGCAGTATTTT

clone size: once
D gene: -
CDR3 length: 15
J gene: TRBJ2-5
V gene: TRBV4-1
CDR3 protein: CASSQGQGGAETQYF
CDR3 DNA: TGCGCCAGCAGCCAAGGGCAGGGGGGGGCAGAGACCCAGTACTTC

clone size: -
D gene: TRBD2
CDR3 length: 18
J gene: TRBJ2-7
V gene: TRBV20-1
CDR3 protein: CSARVQGLAGVNDYEQYF
CDR3 DNA: TGCAGTGCTAGAGTCCAGGGTTTAGCGGGAGTTAATGACTACGAGCAGTACTTC

clone size: -
D gene: TRBD2
CDR3 length: 19
J gene: TRBJ2-5
V gene: TRBV10-2
CDR3 protein: CASSDQEGGLAPPGGTQYF
CDR3 DNA: TGCGCCAGCAGTGACCAAGAGGGGGGACTAGCGCCCCCGGGGGGGACCCAGTACTTC

clone size: -
D gene: -
CDR3 length: 14
J gene: TRBJ2-5
V gene: TRBV2
CDR3 protein: CASSAGQPRETQYF
CDR3 DNA: TGTGCCAGCAGTGCGGGACAACCGCGGGAGACCCAGTACTTC

clone size: few
D gene: -
CDR3 length: 16
J gene: TRBJ2-3
V gene: TRBV5-4
CDR3 protein: CASSFRERVSQDTQYF
CDR3 DNA: TGTGCCAGCAGCTTTAGGGAGAGGGTTTCCCAAGATACGCAGTATTTT

clone size: -
D gene: TRBD1
CDR3 length: 16
J gene: TRBJ1-2
V gene: TRBV10-3
CDR3 protein: CAISGPGTGASYGYTF
CDR3 DNA: TGTGCCATCAGTGGTCCCGGGACAGGGGCCTCCTATGGCTACACCTTC